This T cell receptor (beta chain) was recovered during a study of neoadjuvant anti-PD-1 for oral cavity cancer. Study overall: Non-progressing patients received a fourth nivolumab dose near day 43, then surgery on days 50-56. Whole-study results and caveats: Treg/Th17 ratio rose with pretreatment blood and fell with post-treatment tumor TCRbeta clonality.

This clone came up a few times. Its antigen is undetermined. Time point meaning: after neoadjuvant nivolumab, at surgical resection. J lost 4 bases, V lost 4 bases, and 8 bases had no gene match. The CDR3 has 17 residues. Germline CDR1 SGHNT, CDR2 YYREEE (reference sequence). Clones were read by immunoSEQ multiplex PCR, and TCRdb kept only the in-frame ones, dropping some. The repertoire holds about 24,000 clones, with 26% as singletons. The rearrangement uses TRBV5-4 and TRBJ2-5; 15 bases agree with TRBD2. This sequence was found in a person aged 35 to 85 with oral cavity squamous cell carcinoma. Sequenced material: tumor tissue, taken after nivolumab (anti-PD-1) treatment. CDR3 coding DNA: TGTGCCAGCAGCGTGGGACTAGCGGGAGGTGTTAGAGAGACCCAGTACTTC. Amino acids: CASSVGLAGGVRETQYF.